Below, one T cell receptor beta chain is given with its context. There is no known antigen for this receptor. Within one base of it there is no much larger clone, and no base qualities were kept. These data originate in a study of OX40 agonist ivuxolimab in advanced cancers. For the study in its entirety: Ivuxolimab, which targeted the costimulatory receptor OX40 (CD134), was an agonistic, fully human IgG2 monoclonal antibody. Partial responses occurred in three dose-escalation patients, of whom one had hepatocellular carcinoma and two had cutaneous melanoma. Prior anti-PD-1, anti-PD-L1 or anti-CTLA-4 therapy was permitted, and checkpoint inhibitors had been received by roughly 40% of dose-escalation patients. Of the approximately 50 dose-escalation patients, hepatocellular carcinoma was present in 19, melanoma in around 15, renal cell carcinoma in 9 and head and neck cancer in 9. The dose-escalation cohort was around 84% male with a mean age of about 60 years, ranging from roughly 23 to 90. The paper describes the monotherapy dose-escalation part (N ≈ 50 patients) of the phase I trial of ivuxolimab. The point of sequencing TCRbeta in the periphery was to test whether ivuxolimab changed TCR sequence diversity and drove clonal T-cell expansion. Intravenous ivuxolimab was administered to patients every 2 weeks at six dose levels: 0.01, 0.1, 0.3, 1.5, 3 and 10 mg/kg.

Genomic DNA was isolated from the sorted cells so that the TCRbeta CDR3 region could be sequenced. The immunoSEQ Assay was used for sequencing of TCRbeta CDR3 regions. In TCRdb, the immuneACCESS table is reduced to in-frame sequences with V and J assigned. These tables do not hold every clone; where another copy was compared, an unresolved V gene accounts for under half, and the others remain unexplained. The sample records approximately 43,000 clones, more than 70% of which are singletons. In total, the top ten clones hold under 0.7% of the sample. The study at large found these results: After ivuxolimab, more expanded clones were found on average in CD8+ T cells than in CD4+ T cells. In partial responders in the 0.1-3.0 mg/kg groups, normalized peripheral clonal expansion was found to be among the lowest, especially among CD8+ T cells. At doses from 0.1 to 3.0 mg/kg, clonal expansion was seen in both CD4+ and CD8+ blood T cells between baseline and week 6. Antigen specificity was not determined for the clonally expanded peripheral T cells. Low levels of normalized T-cell clonal expansion were also seen in some patients who did not respond.

From cysteine to phenylalanine, the CDR3 is 13 amino acids long. Only the CDR3 region is kept as DNA, spanning 39 bases read in frame from base 1. The junction shows trimming of 4 bases on V and 11 bases on J, plus 15 bases between the germline ends. For CDR1 and CDR2, the germline V gene lists SGHVS and FQNEAQ. The trial excluded patients who had a history of autoimmune disease or who were on systemic immunosuppression. Peripheral blood for TCR sequencing was collected from all dose cohorts at baseline, on cycle 4 day 1, and on cycle 7 day 1. Samples were obtained from an open-label, multicenter, first-in-human phase I dose-escalation trial of ivuxolimab. The trial enrolled adults with locally advanced or metastatic head and neck squamous cell, hepatocellular, melanoma or renal cell carcinoma. Before TCR sequencing, CD4+ T cells and CD8+ T cells were sorted from peripheral blood as separate populations.

The chain is encoded by TRBV7-8 joined to TRBJ1-5; TRBD1 could be the D gene, as 5 bases match. The source material was CD4+ or CD8+ T cells sorted from blood, sampled in a trial of the OX40 agonist ivuxolimab. The TCR originated in an adult with an advanced solid tumor such as melanoma, head and neck, liver or kidney cancer. CDR3 sequence: CASSSTEGRTQHF. The nucleotide sequence reads TGTGCCAGCAGCTCGACTGAGGGGAGGACCCAGCATTTT.